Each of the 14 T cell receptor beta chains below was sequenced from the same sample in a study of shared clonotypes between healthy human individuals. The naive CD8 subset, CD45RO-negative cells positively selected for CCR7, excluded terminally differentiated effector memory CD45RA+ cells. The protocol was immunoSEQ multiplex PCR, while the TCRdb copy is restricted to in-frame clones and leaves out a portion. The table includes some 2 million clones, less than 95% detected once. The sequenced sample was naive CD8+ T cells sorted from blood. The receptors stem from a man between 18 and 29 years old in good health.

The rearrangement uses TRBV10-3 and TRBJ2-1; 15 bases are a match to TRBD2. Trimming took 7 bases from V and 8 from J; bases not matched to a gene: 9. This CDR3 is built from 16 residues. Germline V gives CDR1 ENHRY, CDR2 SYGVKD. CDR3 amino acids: CAITLGLAGGSDEQFF. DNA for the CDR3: TGTGCCATCACCCTGGGACTAGCGGGAGGCTCCGATGAGCAGTTCTTC.

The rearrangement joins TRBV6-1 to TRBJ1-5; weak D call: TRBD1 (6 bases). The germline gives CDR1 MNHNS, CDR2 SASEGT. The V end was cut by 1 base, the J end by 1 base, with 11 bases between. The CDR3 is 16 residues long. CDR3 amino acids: CASSEGAGASNQPQHF. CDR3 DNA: TGTGCCAGCAGTGAAGGGGCGGGGGCAAGCAATCAGCCCCAGCATTTT.

The CDR3 region is CASSLLAGGETQYF. CDR3 bases: TGTGCCAGCAGCTTATTGGCCGGAGGAGAGACCCAGTACTTC. V and J are TRBV7-8 and TRBJ2-5; weak D call: TRBD2 (5 bases). The CDR3 length is 14 residues. V lost 2 bases, J lost 4 bases, and 11 bases lay in between. In germline, CDR1 is SGHVS, CDR2 FQNEAQ.

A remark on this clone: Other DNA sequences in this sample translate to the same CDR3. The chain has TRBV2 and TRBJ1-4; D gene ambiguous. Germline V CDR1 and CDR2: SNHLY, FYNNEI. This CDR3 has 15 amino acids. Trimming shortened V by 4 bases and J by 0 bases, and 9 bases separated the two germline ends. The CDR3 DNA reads TGTGCCAGCAGTGGGGCAGTTGCAACTAATGAAAAACTGTTTTTT. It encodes CASSGAVATNEKLFF.

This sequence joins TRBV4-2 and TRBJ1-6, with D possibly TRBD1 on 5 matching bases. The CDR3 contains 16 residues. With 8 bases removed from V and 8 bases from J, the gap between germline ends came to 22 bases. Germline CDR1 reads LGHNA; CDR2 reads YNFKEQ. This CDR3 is CASGGDHQGPDSPLHF. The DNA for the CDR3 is TGTGCCAGCGGGGGGGACCATCAGGGACCCGATTCACCCCTCCACTTT.

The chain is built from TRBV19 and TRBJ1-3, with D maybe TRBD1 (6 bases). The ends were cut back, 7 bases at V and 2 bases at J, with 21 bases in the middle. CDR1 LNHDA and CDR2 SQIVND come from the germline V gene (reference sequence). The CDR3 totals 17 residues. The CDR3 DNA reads TGTGCCAGTACCGACAGGACCGGAATTGCTGCTGGAAACACCATATATTTT. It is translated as CASTDRTGIAAGNTIYF.

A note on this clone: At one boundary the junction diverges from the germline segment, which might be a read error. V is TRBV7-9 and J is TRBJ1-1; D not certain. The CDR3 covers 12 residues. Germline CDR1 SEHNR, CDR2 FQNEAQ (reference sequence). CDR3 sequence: CANSFGDTEAFF. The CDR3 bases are TGTGCCAACAGCTTCGGCGACACTGAAGCTTTCTTT.

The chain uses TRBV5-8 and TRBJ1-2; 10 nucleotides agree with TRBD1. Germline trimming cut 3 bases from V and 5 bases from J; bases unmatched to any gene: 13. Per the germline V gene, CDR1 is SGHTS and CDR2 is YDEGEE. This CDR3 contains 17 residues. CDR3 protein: CASSSKVPGQGPYGYTF. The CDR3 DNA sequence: TGTGCCAGCAGCTCCAAAGTCCCGGGACAGGGGCCATATGGCTACACCTTC.

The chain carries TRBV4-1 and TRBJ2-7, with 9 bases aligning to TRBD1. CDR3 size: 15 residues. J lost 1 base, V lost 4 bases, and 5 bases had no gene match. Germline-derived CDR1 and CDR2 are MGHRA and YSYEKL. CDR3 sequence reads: CASSPGQGWSYEQYF. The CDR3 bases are TGCGCCAGCAGCCCTGGACAGGGGTGGTCCTACGAGCAGTACTTC.

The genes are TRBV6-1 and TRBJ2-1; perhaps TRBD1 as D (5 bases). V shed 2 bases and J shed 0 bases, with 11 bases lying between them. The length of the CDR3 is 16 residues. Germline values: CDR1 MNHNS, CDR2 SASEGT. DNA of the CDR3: TGTGCCAGCAGTGAATGGGGCACGAGCTCCTACAATGAGCAGTTCTTC. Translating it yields CASSEWGTSSYNEQFF.

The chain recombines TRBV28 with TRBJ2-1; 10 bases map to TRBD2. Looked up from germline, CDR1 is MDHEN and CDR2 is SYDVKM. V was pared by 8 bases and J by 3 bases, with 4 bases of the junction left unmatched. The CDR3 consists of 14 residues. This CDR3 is CASHSGGNYNEQFF. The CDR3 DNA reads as TGTGCCAGCCATAGCGGGGGGAACTACAATGAGCAGTTCTTC.

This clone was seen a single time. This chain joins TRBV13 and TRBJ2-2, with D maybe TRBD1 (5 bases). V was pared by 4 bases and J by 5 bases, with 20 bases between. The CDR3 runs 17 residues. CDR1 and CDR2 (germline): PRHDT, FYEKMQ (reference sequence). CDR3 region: CASSSFQGPIITGELFF. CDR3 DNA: TGTGCCAGCAGCTCCTTTCAGGGCCCTATCATTACCGGGGAGCTGTTTTTT.

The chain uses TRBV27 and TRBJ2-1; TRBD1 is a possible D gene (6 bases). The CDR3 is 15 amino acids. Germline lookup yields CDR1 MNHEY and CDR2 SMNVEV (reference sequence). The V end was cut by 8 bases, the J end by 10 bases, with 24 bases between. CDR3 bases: TGTGCCAGCCTCCATAGGTATCAGGGGTACGGAGAGCAGTTCTTC. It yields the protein CASLHRYQGYGEQFF.

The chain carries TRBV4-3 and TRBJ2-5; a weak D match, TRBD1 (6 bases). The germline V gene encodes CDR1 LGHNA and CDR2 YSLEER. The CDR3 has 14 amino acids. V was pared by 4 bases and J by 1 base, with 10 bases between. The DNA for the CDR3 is TGCGCCAGCAGCCTAACAGGGAGCCAAGAGACCCAGTACTTC. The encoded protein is CASSLTGSQETQYF.